The T cell receptor (beta chain) under discussion was sequenced for a study of Ad26.COV2.S vaccination and SARS-CoV-2 variants (dated by TCRdb to about 2021). Regarding the study in general: Donors in the vaccine arm were drawn from COV1001, a phase I-IIa trial of Ad26.COV2.S in healthy adults that was multicentre, randomized, double-blind and placebo-controlled. Dosing of Ad26.COV2.S was intramuscular, at either 5x10^10 or 1x10^11 viral particles, delivered as one shot or as two shots spaced 56 days apart. TCRbeta repertoire sequencing was used to assess the specificity and breadth of SARS-CoV-2-reactive T cell receptors after Ad26.COV2.S vaccination. A total of roughly 32 samples were included in the TCR-sequenced set, comprising approximately 20 Ad26.COV2.S vaccine recipients, 5 placebo recipients and 8 SARS-CoV-2 convalescent individuals. Trial participants were randomized into five groups of five: low-dose or high-dose Ad26.COV2.S given once or twice, or placebo on both occasions. Blinding of investigators to trial group allocation was maintained during experiments and outcome assessment.

This clone was seen a few times. Its antigen remains unidentified. It is likely a read error, because the conserved phenylalanine at the end of the CDR3 is missing. The DNA is left out, because the CDR3 cannot be placed on it with certainty; the CDR3 is given as TCRdb lists it. On the study overall, not on this receptor specifically: Substantial breadth of spike-specific CD8+ and CD4+ T cell responses was reported after vaccination. According to the authors, total T cell responses may have been underestimated by the TCR breadth and depth analyses. Spike-specific TCR breadth was higher in Ad26.COV2.S recipients than in placebo recipients (P = 0.0014). The study was not powered for comparison of responses between vaccine doses or regimens. Non-spike TCR breadth was comparable between vaccine and placebo recipients, consistent with the vaccine containing only spike.

TCRbeta CDR3 regions were sequenced with the immunoSEQ Assay. After extraction, genomic DNA underwent amplification by bias-controlled multiplex PCR, followed by high-throughput sequencing. In the source study's methods: Collapsing and filtering of sequences were performed to quantify the absolute abundance of each unique TCRbeta CDR3 region. Usable DNA was measured by amplifying reference genes present in all nucleated cells, and TCRbeta template counts were normalized to that usable DNA to estimate T cell fraction. Repertoire TCRs were annotated as SARS-CoV-2-specific by exact matching of V gene, CDR3 amino acid sequence and J gene to a known reactive TCR set. The reference SARS-CoV-2 TCR set came from MIRA and was filtered for enrichment in COVID-19-positive ImmuneCODE repertoires, removing public or cross-reactive TCRs. Based on the MIRA antigens, annotated TCRs were further analysed at the level of specific ORF or position within ORF. Breadth was defined as the number of annotated unique rearrangements divided by the total number of unique productive rearrangements, and depth was defined as the summed frequency of the annotated unique rearrangements. Group comparisons of TCR breadth used two-sided Wilcoxon rank-sum tests. TCRdb re-hosts the immuneACCESS table, in-frame sequences only. Its copies lack some clones; in the studies checked, an unresolved V gene accounts for under half of them, and the cause for the rest is not known. That table gives V, J and clone size, and the DNA gave D and trimming. The sample table shows approximately 400,000 clones, and about 85% are seen once. The biggest ten clones account for about 3.5% of the sample.

Sample treatment or condition, as interpreted from the label and publication: roughly 18 received Ad26.COV2.S at low or high dose, single or two shots; several received placebo; per-sample allocation not given. For vaccine and placebo recipients, the sequenced repertoires came from samples collected on day 63 after the first injection. Cohort 1b enrolled 20 to 30 adults aged 18-55 years at a single site in Boston, USA, between 29 July and 7 August 2020. Ad26.COV2.S consisted of a replication-incompetent adenovirus type 26 vector by which a prefusion-stabilized SARS-CoV-2 spike protein from the original Wuhan strain was expressed. The TCR sequence derives from a person aged 18-65 years who received the Ad26.COV2.S COVID-19 vaccine or a placebo. The source was peripheral blood, collected in a trial of Ad26.COV2.S vaccine versus placebo.

Here the CDR3 is given as CASSESSGPGRV. Recombination joined TRBV10-2 with TRBJ1-2. Both ends counted, the CDR3 spans 12 residues. From the germline V gene, CDR1 is WSHSY and CDR2 is SAAADI.